A single T cell receptor beta chain is shown here with its context. In its sample, this clone was seen a few times. Its specific antigen is unknown. No base qualities exist here, and no much larger clone lies one base off it. This sample includes further DNA sequences coding for the same CDR3. From each donor, a single peripheral blood sample of 95 to 150 mL on average was drawn into heparinised tubes. A BD FACSAria II and a panel including CD45RO, CCR7, CD25, CD127, CD95 and CD27 were used to sort naive, central memory, regulatory and stem cell-like memory CD4+ T cells. A purity above 98% was achieved for all sorted populations. Right away, PBMCs were isolated by Lymphoprep density gradient centrifugation and were stained directly, with no culture step. To minimize batch effects, samples were stained and sorted in pairs, one healthy donor with one patient per experiment. These data belong to a study of beta chain features in type 1 diabetes (dated by TCRdb to 2016 to 2019). Background for the entire study: Mean age, gender distribution, total cell number and subset yield did not differ between patients and healthy donors. A total of approximately 99,000,000 sorted cells were examined across all samples, and RNA yield correlated strongly with the number of cells per subset. Naive and central memory subsets were obtained from all 28 donors, but regulatory and stem cell-like memory subsets were isolated from only 8 patients and about eight healthy donors. The study compared the TCRB repertoires of sorted circulating CD4+ T cell subsets in recently diagnosed type 1 diabetes patients with those in matched healthy donors.

The investigation overall reported the following: Because cDNA was sequenced instead of genomic DNA, highly expressing activated cells could be over-represented, though the groups showed no difference in activation or CD3 levels. A moderate but significant shortening of TCRB CDR3 length was observed in type 1 diabetes patients in all four CD4+ subsets. Naive, central memory and regulatory TCRB repertoires appeared to be more similar among patients than among healthy donors. Patients with type 1 diabetes made fewer insertions and deleted more nucleotides at VDJ recombination sites, implying thymic rearrangement abnormalities. Because the HLA sub-analyses included only small numbers of individuals, any influence of HLA type on TCRB rearrangement was left unresolved. Shorter templates might be favored by PCR, yet because patient and control samples were amplified and corrected together, any such skew would affect both groups equally.

The entire isolated RNA was reverse transcribed using the High Capacity cDNA Reverse Transcription Kit, and thus expressed TCRB transcripts were sequenced. Naive, central memory and regulatory T cell samples underwent deep immunoSEQ sequencing, averaging about 3.57 million total reads per sample. After sorted cells were lysed in RLT buffer, RNA was extracted with DNase-treated RNeasy Micro or Mini kits, with the choice depending on cell number. To prevent cross-contamination, each cell subset was processed individually, whereas patient and healthy donor samples were processed jointly. The immunoSEQ multiplex PCR was used to amplify TCRB sequences from cDNA, generating 87-bp fragments that spanned the CDR3 region. Sequencing of the amplicons was performed on the Illumina HiSeq platform. In the authors' own workflow: Synthetic template baselines were used to correct PCR bias computationally, reads within Hamming distance 2 were collapsed, and singletons that could not be merged were discarded. By aligning reads against IMGT, V, D and J genes, CDR3 length, and insertions or deletions at six rearrangement sites were assigned. Within each subset, clonotype counts were normalized to the number of sorted cells before true diversity and Gini coefficients were calculated with the tcR R package. The overlap coefficient, calculated on TCRB nucleotide sequences, was used to quantify repertoire sharing. As stored in TCRdb, this immuneACCESS dataset retains in-frame rearrangements with V and J assigned. A fraction of the clones does not appear; measured against another copy, unresolved V genes explain less than half of the discrepancy, and the remainder lacks a known reason. V and J calls and clone size are as listed in that table; D and trimming were resolved from the DNA. The sample has some 240,000 clones on record, about a tenth of them singletons. The ten top clones hold 1% to 1.5% of the sample.

From cysteine to phenylalanine, the CDR3 is 17 amino acids long. The DNA shown is the 51-base CDR3, in frame from base 1. The germline V gene specifies ENHRY as CDR1 and SYGVKD as CDR2. Trimming leaves V shorter by 7 bases and J shorter by 6 bases, with the junction holding 17 bases beyond the gene matches. The clonotype comes from a man between 18 and 35 years old in good health. The chain is assembled from TRBV10-3 and TRBJ2-7; 11 bases in between match TRBD1. Source material: central memory CD4+ T cells from blood. The nucleotides are TGTGCCATCACCGACTCATCCCCGGGACAGGGGGTCTCCGAGCAGTACTTC. It codes for CAITDSSPGQGVSEQYF.